This TCR beta chain was observed in a study of radiation and T cells in renal cell carcinoma (dated by TCRdb to 2018 to 2020). Background on the whole study: Samples came from a clinical trial, in which primary renal cell carcinomas received 15 Gy stereotactic body radiation therapy followed by nephrectomy 4 weeks later. In the 40 to 60 samples combined, some 4,000,000 unique CDR3 nucleotide sequences were found, encoding 2 million to 3 million unique CDR3 amino acid sequences. In total, about 50 samples, comprising 25 or so tumors and some 27 peripheral blood samples, were subjected to TCR beta sequencing.

The CDR3, from cysteine to phenylalanine, totals 16 residues. Just the 48-base CDR3 DNA is kept, in frame starting at base 1. Trimming accounts for 3 bases at V and 0 bases at J, while the number of junction bases matched to no gene is 9. CDR1 SGHNT and CDR2 YYREEE were looked up in the germline V gene (reference sequence). Points the paper makes about the study in general: Effects of radiation dose or scheduling on the TCR repertoire could not be addressed with the single-armed trial design. Top tumor clonotypes rose in blood from baseline to 2 weeks post-radiation, then contracted by 4 weeks, suggesting transient expansion of tumor-resident clones. Because pretreatment tumor biopsies were not available, the study could not determine whether clonotypes were already present within the tumor at baseline. Dynamics of the blood repertoire were not tracked past 4 weeks after treatment.

Read against the paper, the sample's time point label means: blood 2 weeks post-SBRT. This specimen's treatment or condition label, interpreted: 15 Gy SBRT to primary tumor, nephrectomy 4 weeks later. Serial peripheral blood from radiation-treated patients was sampled at baseline, 2 weeks and 4 weeks after SBRT to track tumor-enriched clonotypes. Renal cell carcinoma with clear cell pathology was present in all patients. Genomic DNA for TCR sequencing was prepared using the QIAamp DNA Blood Mini Kit (Qiagen). Samples were included in the analyses only if all quality control checks were passed. TCR beta libraries were generated from genomic DNA with the immunoSEQ kit, following the manufacturer's recommendations. To prepare the libraries, a first multiplex PCR with proprietary primers was run, followed by a second PCR that added unique barcodes, and a bead cleanup was done after each round. Each sample batch included a kit-provided positive control reaction and a negative control reaction. The final libraries were assessed on an Agilent 4200 TapeStation D1000 ScreenTape, pooled by volume, and quantified by qPCR. Sequencing was performed on an Illumina NextSeq500 with a MidOutput 150-cycle cartridge, and 156 Read1 and 15 Index1 cycles were run with kit custom primers. The pooled library was loaded at 0.95 to 1 pM, with a roughly 18% PhiX control spiked in. On the study's bioinformatics: Vendor-processed data were analyzed in R, and a clonotype was defined as all T cells sharing the same CDR3 nucleotide sequence. In the clone abundance analyses, frequencies were normalized to the 10,000 most abundant clones in each sample. Public T cell clones, averaging fewer than five per sample, were removed before analysis. Tumor-enriched and baseline blood-enriched clonotypes were defined by at least a 32-fold difference in abundance between compartments. A beta-binomial differential abundance model was used to identify clonotypes that were expanded or contracted between blood time points. Tumor-blood repertoire similarity was measured with the Baroni-Urbani and Buser coefficient, and group comparisons used two-tailed Wilcoxon tests in R. Sourced from immuneACCESS, this table was stored by TCRdb with only in-frame sequences that have V and J called. A share of the clones is absent; for the studies checked, an unresolved V gene accounts for under half, and the remainder has no known explanation. The D gene and trimming were derived from the DNA, and the V and J assignments and clone size from that table. The sample records 70,000 or so clones, roughly 80% of which are singletons. The ten most abundant clones make up 5.5% to 7.5% of the sample.

Remarks on this clone: What this receptor recognizes is not known. Base qualities were left out, and no much larger clone turns up one base away.

The material was blood, obtained from a patient whose treatment included radiotherapy and nephrectomy. The chain uses TRBV5-4 and TRBJ2-7, and 7 bases in between align with TRBD1. This receptor was obtained from a man in his sixties with renal cell carcinoma. Here the CDR3 is given as CASSSRQGSFSYEQYF. DNA sequence: TGTGCCAGCAGCTCGAGACAGGGCTCCTTCTCCTACGAGCAGTACTTC.